This T cell receptor (beta chain) was sequenced during a study of shared clonotypes between healthy human individuals. Study overall: Participating donors consisted of two women and a few men aged 18 to 49.

The study, taken as a whole, reports: Shared across a handful of donors were about 4.6% of the naive CD4 clonotypes.

The germline V gene encodes CDR1 SGDLS and CDR2 YYNGEE. The length of the CDR3 is 16 residues. Trimming at V came to 3 bases and at J to 2 bases, leaving 5 bases not matched to a gene. Regarding this clone: Antigen unknown.

Sorted-subset replicate PCR reactions were performed with approximately 0.2 ug DNA, corresponding to tens of thousands of T cell genomes. Generated by immunoSEQ multiplex PCR, the TCRdb table keeps only in-frame clones and is missing some. Of some 2 million clones in the sample, about 95% are singletons; the top ten hold roughly 1%. The naive CD8 population came from CD45RO-negative cells selected for CCR7, without terminally differentiated effector memory CD45RA+ cells. This receptor was identified in a man aged 18 to 30 in good health. Sequenced material: naive CD8+ T cells sorted from blood. The rearrangement joins TRBV9 to TRBJ2-2; 9 bases are shared with TRBD1. In DNA, the CDR3 is TGTGCCAGCAGCGAGGGACAGGGCTCAAACACCGGGGAGCTGTTTTTT. Translating it yields CASSEGQGSNTGELFF.